This is a list of T cell receptor beta chains from one sample in a study of Ad26.COV2.S vaccination and SARS-CoV-2 variants. Method: immunoSEQ multiplex PCR; TCRdb's copy keeps in-frame clones and lacks some. The sample gives about 480,000 clones, approximately 88% of which show up once; 10% to 15% is in the top ten. Sequencing was performed on peripheral blood, taken in a trial of Ad26.COV2.S vaccine versus placebo. The receptors shown here come from a person aged 18 to 59 who received the Ad26.COV2.S COVID-19 vaccine or a placebo. Both conserved end residues are part of each CDR3. The D gene is left open where the match is weak. Rows may omit the clone size; those that give it use once, few, many or a size class.

CDR3,V,D,size
CASSQDVVVSVYEQFF,TRBV4-2,NA,NA
CASSLLTNSPLHF,TRBV11-3,NA,NA
CASKGAGEEKLFF,TRBV19,TRBD1,NA
CATQEDTLQEKLFF,TRBV10-3,NA,NA
CASRSGRAGDEQFF,TRBV5-1,TRBD2,NA
CASSKFRTGLNSPLHF,TRBV5-8,TRBD1,NA
CASSSRGVNTEAFF,TRBV7-3,NA,NA
CAWSGGGQETQYF,TRBV30,NA,NA
CASSLGGSSSYNEQFF,TRBV5-1,TRBD2,NA
CASSLAPRGEQFF,TRBV28,TRBD1,NA
CASSQPRLAGGPGSEQFF,TRBV6-2/TRBV6-3,TRBD2,NA
CASPPPRGYIFWNEQFF,TRBV27,NA,NA
CASSPNPGQGPLRQYNSPLHF,TRBV6-2/TRBV6-3,TRBD1,NA
CASSQVGGTEAFF,TRBV14,NA,NA
CAWKRAGKAGSEQFF,TRBV30,NA,NA
CASSRSAGTVYEQYF,TRBV7-9,NA,NA
CASSLVAPPRETQYF,TRBV7-8,NA,NA
CASSLTDINQPQHF,TRBV7-8,NA,few
CASSSRGGGEDGYTF,TRBV7-9,NA,NA
CASSLRSGPTDTQYF,TRBV5-4,TRBD2,NA
CASSLDGREGETQYF,TRBV7-2,TRBD2,NA
CASSTPMGGWGNQPQHF,TRBV19,NA,NA
CASSIEAGSKADTQYF,TRBV19,NA,NA
CASSQADRKGGYTF,TRBV3-1/TRBV3-2,TRBD1,NA
CASSPGTGQMNTEAFF,TRBV27,TRBD1,NA
CASSSPMEETQYF,TRBV11-2,NA,once
CASRSYPTGNYGYTF,TRBV6-5,NA,NA
CASSSRQFTDTQYF,TRBV27,NA,NA
CASSPGTANTGELFF,TRBV28,TRBD1,NA
CASSLRQGLNYGYTF,TRBV4-1,TRBD1,NA
CASSYATSGRTGMNF,TRBV6-2/TRBV6-3,TRBD2,many
CASSQGDYGYTF,TRBV5-1,NA,once
CASSSGNYNEQFF,TRBV19,NA,NA
CASSLGQGVRREQFF,TRBV5-1,TRBD1,NA
CASSYSRFQGLQPQHF,TRBV6-2/TRBV6-3,NA,NA
CASGGTYNEQFF,TRBV2,NA,NA
CASSGTGTYGYTF,TRBV2,TRBD1,few
CASSIDRASYGYTF,TRBV19,TRBD1,NA
CASSEGGTGLYGYTF,TRBV25-1,TRBD1,NA
CASSQERFQPQHF,TRBV4-2,NA,NA
CASSPRTGVKVGYGYTF,TRBV27,TRBD1,NA
CASSSQTSGRIYNEQFF,TRBV27,TRBD2,NA